This T cell receptor (beta chain) was sequenced during a study of blood T cells in healthy people across ages. Trimming took 6 bases from V and 9 from J, leaving 18 bases between them. The CDR3 covers 14 residues. Germline V gives CDR1 LNHDA, CDR2 SQIVND (reference sequence). Combining a sample-barcoded 5' primer with a J-beta primer mix, a second PCR ran for roughly 7 to 12 cycles. Using its own MiXCR run on the 5' RACE reads, TCRdb lists one record per CDR3 protein. Seen here are some 900,000 distinct CDR3 sequences, about 44% observed once, and the top ten hold about an eighth. Sequenced: blood. This receptor was identified in a man aged 30 to 45 in good health. The chain is built from TRBV19 and TRBJ2-1, with D possibly matching TRBD1 (5 bases). CDR3 nucleotides: TGTGCCAGTAGAGTTGGGGCCTTGGGTGCTGAGCAGTTCTTC. The encoded protein is CASRVGALGAEQFF.